The clone carrying this TCR beta chain was counted at least ten times. This sample is drawn from a study of T cell repertoires in cytomegalovirus infection. Study details: Through public TCR beta signatures, both CMV infection and matching HLA type were indicated.

TCRdb redid the calling of the reads with MiXCR, one entry per CDR3 protein. The sample records about 80,000 distinct CDR3 sequences, 3.7% being singletons. Material for sequencing was PBMCs. This TCR derives from a human donor in good health (CMV status not recorded). Some clones in this sample may be carry-over from other donors' samples.

CDR3 in DNA: TGTGCCAGCAGCTTAAAGGCTAACTATGGCTACACCTTC. Translation gives CASSLKANYGYTF. The gene calls are TRBV7-8 and TRBJ1-2; D is uncertain. Trimming removed 2 bases from V and 0 bases from J, with 4 bases in between. Germline lookup yields CDR1 SGHVS and CDR2 FQNEAQ. The CDR3 consists of 13 residues.